This T cell receptor beta chain comes out of a study of blood T cell repertoires in COVID-19. For the study at large: Samples taken during acute and convalescent COVID-19 were collected in the United States, Italy and Spain. T cells, B-cell-depleted T cells, or PBMCs supplied cDNA or gDNA.

Points on this clone: At the DNA level, this CDR3 is encoded by other sequences in the same sample as well.

Original analysis: Estimation of nucleated cell counts relied on the amplification of reference gene primers. Repertoires were generated with immunoSEQ multiplex PCR, while TCRdb's copy carries only in-frame clones and drops some. The DNA gave D and trimming, while V, J and clone size come from that table. Among about 140,000 clones listed, 85% to 90% were seen once. The CDR3 totals 14 residues. Looked up from germline, CDR1 is SGHTA and CDR2 is FQGTGA. Unmatched junction bases numbered 1, after V lost 3 bases and J lost 2 bases. The origin of this receptor is a woman older than 75 with acute or convalescent COVID-19. The V gene is TRBV7-3, the J gene TRBJ1-1, with 9 nucleotides matching TRBD1. Source material: peripheral blood. For the CDR3, the DNA is TGTGCCAGCAGCTTGGACAGGGGTAACACTGAAGCTTTCTTT. It codes for CASSLDRGNTEAFF.